This TCR beta chain appears in the sequencing data of a study of cytomegalovirus exposure and HLA in healthy donors. Trimming stripped 4 bases from V and 4 bases from J, with 15 bases between. Germline V lookup: CDR1 SGHDT, CDR2 YYEEEE. This CDR3 has 14 residues. This clone showed up many times. Data came from immunoSEQ multiplex PCR; TCRdb stores just in-frame clones and leaves some out. In the table there are more than 250,000 clones, 70% to 90% of which are singletons. Sequences were obtained from PBMCs. The sequence derives from a woman between 18 and 30 years old in good health and CMV-seronegative. The rearrangement uses TRBV5-6 and TRBJ2-7, with D perhaps matching TRBD2 (6 bases). CDR3 DNA sequence: TGTGCCAGCAGCCTAACCGGGAGTGGGTACGAGCAGTACTTC. Protein product: CASSLTGSGYEQYF.